This TCR beta chain was documented in a study of T cell repertoires in cytomegalovirus infection. TCRdb used MiXCR to reprocess the reads, holding one entry per CDR3 protein. Of around 310,000 distinct CDR3 sequences listed, under 35% are singletons. The germline CDR1 and CDR2 sequences are MNHNY and SVGAGI (reference sequence). This CDR3 comprises 14 residues. Trimming pared 2 bases from V and 4 bases from J, leaving 11 bases between. This clonotype was observed a few times. Its antigen is not identified. The sequence came from a human donor in good health (CMV status not recorded). Some clones in this sample may be carry-over from other donors' samples. The chain couples TRBV6-6 to TRBJ2-5, with D perhaps TRBD1 (6 bases). Sequences were derived from cultured PBMCs, sampled from culture after CMV antigen stimulation. CDR3 in DNA: TGTGCCAGCAGTTACCTAGTCAGGGGAGAGACCCAGTACTTC. It codes for CASSYLVRGETQYF.